This TCR beta chain was found in a study of T cells in localized non-small cell lung cancer. This CDR3 has 15 amino acids. CDR1 is MNHEY, CDR2 SMNVEV, per germline (reference sequence). With V trimmed by 7 bases and J by 1 base, 9 bases remained unmatched. Sequencing used immunoSEQ multiplex PCR; TCRdb keeps in-frame clones, though not all of them. The profile covers 40,000 or so clones, with about 76% appearing a single time and roughly 7.3% taken by the ten largest. Comments on this clone: Its antigen is undetermined.

Overall study results and limits: Adjacent lung held a median roughly 60 of the top 100 tumor clones.

This receptor was taken from a male donor at least 60 years old with stage II lung adenocarcinoma. Sequences were derived from peripheral blood mononuclear cells, sampled before any cancer treatment. V is TRBV27 and J is TRBJ1-1; 7 bases fit TRBD1. The CDR3 DNA reads as TGTGCCAGCAAGGCGACAGGGTCGAGGAACACTGAAGCTTTCTTT. Its translation is CASKATGSRNTEAFF.